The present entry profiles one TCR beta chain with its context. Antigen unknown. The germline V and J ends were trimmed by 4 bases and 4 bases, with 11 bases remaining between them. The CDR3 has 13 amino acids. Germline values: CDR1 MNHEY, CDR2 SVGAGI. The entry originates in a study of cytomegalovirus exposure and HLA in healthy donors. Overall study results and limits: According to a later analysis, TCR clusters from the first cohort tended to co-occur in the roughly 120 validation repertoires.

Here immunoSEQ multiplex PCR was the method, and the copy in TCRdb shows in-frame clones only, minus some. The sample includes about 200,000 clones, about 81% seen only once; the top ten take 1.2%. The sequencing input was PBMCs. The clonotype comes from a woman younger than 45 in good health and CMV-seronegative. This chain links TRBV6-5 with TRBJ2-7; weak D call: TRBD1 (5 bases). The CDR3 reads CASSLKAGYEQYF. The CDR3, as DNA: TGTGCCAGCAGTTTGAAGGCAGGGTACGAGCAGTACTTC.